This note documents a single TCR beta chain sequence. Its specific antigen is unknown. No per-base quality is available; no much larger clone lies one base away. The CDR3 covers 13 residues, taking in both the cysteine and the phenylalanine. Just CDR3 DNA is preserved here, 39 bases in frame from base 1. V drops 1 base and J drops 3 bases, leaving 7 bases in between. The germline V gene encodes CDR1 SGHNT and CDR2 YYREEE (reference sequence). The data originate from a study of cytomegalovirus exposure and HLA in healthy donors (dated by TCRdb to 2015 to 2018). Some background on the complete study: According to an earlier analysis of several hundred of the donors, 150 million to 200 million T cells yielded roughly 110 million unique TCR beta sequences and roughly 280 Gb of sequence data. An early release that covered some 630 HLA-typed donors contained around 330 gigabases of sequencing data and roughly 84 million unique TCR sequences. Of the roughly 390 genotyped donors, approximately 81% were placed in the genetic ancestry cluster associated with self-reported Caucasian donors. The study aimed to test whether cataloging public T cell receptors could reveal signatures of past pathogen exposure. Using immunosequencing, the study profiled T cell repertoires from some 670 subjects and related those repertoires to cytomegalovirus serostatus. Along with the roughly 670-subject first cohort, a separate validation cohort of roughly 110 different subjects was used. To predict cytomegalovirus infection status, the study combined high-throughput TCR immunosequencing, statistical association of individual TCRs with disease status, and machine learning. To study patterns of TCR occurrence, a later analysis re-analyzed previously published TCR beta repertoires from more than 550 donors and added high-resolution HLA genotyping. Rather than using new phenotypic data, the later analysis identified candidate immune exposures from TCR beta sequences and from how often those sequences occurred across donors. To decide whether each TCR beta V gene segment behaved as functional or pseudogenic, an earlier analysis of some 600 of the donors relied on high-throughput TCR beta sequencing. Donor age, sex, ethnicity and CMV serostatus were compiled alongside the repertoire data. Genome-wide SNP genotypes for about 55% of the roughly 670 donors were used in a later genetic analysis, which treated that subset as a discovery cohort. Every repertoire in the discovery cohort had been generated on one and the same sequencing platform. HLA typing covered class I and class II loci at four-digit resolution. The number of typed donors differed by locus: about 620-640 for A, B, C, DRB1 and DQB1; 500 to 550 for DQA1; about 600 for DPA1; and roughly 490 for DPB1. Roughly 5 DR-DQ haplotypes were treated as single units for association and clustering because of strong linkage in the cohort. On average, roughly 240,000 unique TCR beta nucleotide sequences were sequenced per donor among several hundred genotyped donors of the cohort, with around 19% of those sequences being non-productive. The study at large found these results: According to the authors, the approach could potentially be generalized to other disease states and immunological phenotypes. Because the 87-base-pair reads could not distinguish some IMGT-functional V segments, including TRBV6-2 and TRBV6-3, those segments were excluded. At a false discovery rate of 0.05, a later analysis linked about 16,000 TCR beta sequences to specific HLA alleles. In a later analysis, the rate of TCR association differed among HLA loci, with DRB1 alleles having the most associated TCRs and HLA-C alleles having the fewest. Linkage disequilibrium might explain the correlated functional status among segregating V segments, but an unknown experimental factor could not be ruled out. In a later analysis, HLA-associated TCR beta chains were found to be more clonally expanded and to have lower generation probabilities than equally common non-associated chains. According to a later genetic analysis, donors in an Asian-associated ancestry cluster had fewer N-insertions in productive TCRs than the roughly 700-donor mean. V-gene and J-gene trimming of TCR beta chains was associated with a missense DCLRE1C variant in a later genetic analysis, and the association was replicated in an independent cohort. According to a later analysis, parvovirus B19, influenza, CMV and Epstein-Barr virus appeared linked to several top co-occurrence clusters. In a later analysis, most CMV-associated TCR beta chains were found to appear HLA-restricted, with HLA associations seemingly driven largely by CMV exposure. Strong co-occurrence of HLA alleles, especially DR and DQ, made assigning TCR associations to individual alleles difficult. In vitro tests confirmed that three of the cytomegalovirus-associated TCR beta chains recognize cytomegalovirus antigens. The cohort was sequenced for TCR beta chains only, and without alpha or paired-chain data the features that could be detected were limited. In an earlier analysis of approximately 590 of the donors, most TCR beta V segments were observed in productive rearrangements about 90% or about 30% of the time, broadly matching IMGT annotations. Because counts were too low, seventeen rarely observed V segments, including chromosome 9 orphons, were left out of the earlier analysis of some 640 of the donors. A further reported finding was that TCR beta sequences accurately predicted the HLA-A and HLA-B alleles for most subjects in the first cohort. For the cohort, immune exposure information was limited to CMV serostatus. Because some donors lacked HLA typing at each locus, the association tests relied only on the typed subset. Sequencing depth was assumed to be roughly uniform across donors in the presence/absence analyses, though that assumption may not hold. Most TCR sequences were observed very rarely across donors, whereas some public TCRs were present in many individuals. The classifier was reported to diagnose cytomegalovirus status with high specificity and sensitivity in both the original and validation cohorts. A cluster of highly shared sequence variants was judged likely to be a technical artifact of the sequencing pipeline. The study listed 150 to 200 TCR beta chains as associated with cytomegalovirus.

Libraries were made using the immunoSEQ multiplex PCR assay. For the multiplex PCR, a mixture combining 60 forward primers for TCR Vbeta segments and 13 reverse primers for TCR Jbeta segments was used. The CDR3 region of rearranged TCR beta genes was amplified from genomic DNA by a multiplex PCR assay. On the Illumina HiSeq System, the amplified TCR beta libraries were sequenced as 87-base-pair reads. The study's processing was this. A later analysis counted 65 million to 90 million unique TCR beta chains across the 600 to 850 repertoires, and 9.5 million to 11 million of these chains were shared by at least two donors. A nearest-neighbor algorithm error-corrected the raw reads and collapsed the reads into unique sequences, merging closely related sequences to remove PCR and sequencing errors. V, D and J gene segments were assigned by aligning CDR3 sequences to IMGT reference sequences. For a sequence to be retained, at least a six-nucleotide match to both a V gene segment and a J gene segment was required. A rearrangement counted as productive if the CDR3 had no stop codons and remained in frame with V and J, and every other rearrangement counted as non-productive. CDR3 was defined by IMGT convention, running from the second conserved V-encoded cysteine to the conserved J-encoded phenylalanine. The earlier analysis of 450 to 750 of the donors excluded any sequence lacking an unambiguous match to a single V gene segment. An earlier analysis of a few hundred of the donors called V segments functional above 56.7% productive rearrangements and segregating when the between-donor standard deviation exceeded 5%. A statistical classification framework was developed to diagnose cytomegalovirus status using the catalog of TCR beta chain sequences. V and J gene assignment, in a later analysis, came from comparing TCR nucleotide sequences with IMGT/GENE-DB human TR gene sequences. Using the TCRdist pipeline, a later analysis assigned CDR3 sequences along with most-parsimonious VDJ recombination scenarios. In a later analysis, each TCR beta chain was defined by its CDR3 amino acid sequence together with its V-gene family, and reads without a unique V-gene family were excluded. As a way to deal with suspected cross-contamination and a sequencing artifact, a later analysis dropped roughly 620 nucleotide sequences that were highly shared and had low generation probability. In a later analysis, a clonal expansion index was calculated for each public chain from normalized within-repertoire ranks of inferred template counts. In a later analysis, generation probabilities were computed with a VDJ recombination model fitted to out-of-frame rearrangements, and the resulting probabilities were checked against IGoR. A later analysis scored TCR-TCR, TCR-HLA and TCR-CMV co-occurrence with hypergeometric tests, applying a repertoire-size bias correction to TCR pairs. In a later analysis, false discovery rates were estimated by permuting HLA or CMV assignments 20 times. In a later analysis, co-occurring TCRs were grouped using DBSCAN, with TCRdist sequence similarity added in when clustering inside HLA-allele-positive subsets. Repertoires with fewer than 30,000 or more than 120,000 public chains, plus five repertoires with anomalous nucleotide sharing, were excluded from co-occurrence clustering. Not all clones reach the TCRdb copy of this immuneACCESS table, which keeps in-frame sequences only. Checked studies attribute under half of the gap to unresolved V genes and leave the rest unexplained. Clone size and V and J calls were adopted from that table, with D and trimming inferred from the DNA. This sample holds a few hundred thousand clones; more than 80% were observed only once. About 3.1% of the sample belongs to the ten largest clones.

The cohort comprised hundreds of healthy bone marrow donors. At the time of sampling, every cohort member was nominally healthy, though immune exposures that went unrecorded were likely present. The donor was CMV seronegative and was included in the group of 352 seronegative cohort members. Every donor gave a peripheral blood sample, and the peripheral blood mononuclear cells from that sample were used for TCR beta sequencing. Genomic DNA extraction from the blood cell samples was performed with the Qiagen DNeasy Blood Extraction Kit. Material for sequencing was PBMCs. The clonotype comes from a man aged 30 to 45 in good health and CMV-seronegative. The chain links TRBV5-4 with TRBJ1-1; the D gene is unclear. At the DNA level, the sequence is TGTGCCAGCAGCTTGAACCGGGACACTGAAGCTTTCTTT. It codes for CASSLNRDTEAFF.